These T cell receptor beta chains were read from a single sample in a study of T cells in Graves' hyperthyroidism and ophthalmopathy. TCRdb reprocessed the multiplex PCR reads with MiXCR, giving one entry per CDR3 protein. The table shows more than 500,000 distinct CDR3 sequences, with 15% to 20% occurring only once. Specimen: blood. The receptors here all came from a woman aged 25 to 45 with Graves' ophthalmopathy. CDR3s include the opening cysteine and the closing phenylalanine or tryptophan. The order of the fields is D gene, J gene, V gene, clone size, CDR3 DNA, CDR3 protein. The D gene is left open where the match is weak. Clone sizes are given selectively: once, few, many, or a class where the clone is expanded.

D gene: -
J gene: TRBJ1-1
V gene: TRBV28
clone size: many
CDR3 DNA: TGTGCCAGCAGTTTCCGGACAGCCAAGAACACTGAAGCTTTCTTT
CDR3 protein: CASSFRTAKNTEAFF

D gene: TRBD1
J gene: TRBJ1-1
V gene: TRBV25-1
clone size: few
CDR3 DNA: TGTGCCAGCAGTGACCCGGGACAGGGGCACTCTGAAGCTTTCTTT
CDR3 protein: CASSDPGQGHSEAFF

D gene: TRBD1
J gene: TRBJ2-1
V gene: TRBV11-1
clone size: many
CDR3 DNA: TGTGCCAGCAGCTCACCATATCCGGGACAGGGGATTACGGATGAGCAGTTCTTC
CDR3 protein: CASSSPYPGQGITDEQFF

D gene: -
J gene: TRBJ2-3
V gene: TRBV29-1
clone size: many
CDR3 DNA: TGCAGCACCAGCCAGGGACTTCTTAGCACAGATACGCAGTATTTT
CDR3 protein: CSTSQGLLSTDTQYF

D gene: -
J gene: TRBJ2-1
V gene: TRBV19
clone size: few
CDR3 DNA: TGTGCCAGTAGTAAGGGGGGTGCCAATGAGCAGTTCTTC
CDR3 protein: CASSKGGANEQFF

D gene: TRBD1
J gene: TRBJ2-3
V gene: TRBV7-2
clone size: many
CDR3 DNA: TGTGCCAGCAGAGGGGGACAGCTCACAGATACGCAGTATTTT
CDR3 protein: CASRGGQLTDTQYF

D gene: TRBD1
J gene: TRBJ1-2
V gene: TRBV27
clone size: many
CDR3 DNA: TGTGCCAGCAGTTTAGGGACAGGCTTCTTCTATGGCTACACCTTC
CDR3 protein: CASSLGTGFFYGYTF

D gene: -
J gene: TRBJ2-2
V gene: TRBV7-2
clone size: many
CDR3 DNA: TGTGCCAGCAGCCATAAGAGGGGTAACACCGGGGAGCTGTTTTTT
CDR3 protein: CASSHKRGNTGELFF

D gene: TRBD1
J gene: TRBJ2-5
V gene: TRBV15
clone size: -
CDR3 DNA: TGTGCCACCAGCAGAGAGATCCTGACAGGGAAGACCCAGTACTTC
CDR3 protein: CATSREILTGKTQYF

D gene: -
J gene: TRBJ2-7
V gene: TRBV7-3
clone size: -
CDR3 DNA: TGTGCCAGCAGCTCCGAGCAGGCGGATCCGGACGAGCAGTACTTC
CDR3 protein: CASSSEQADPDEQYF

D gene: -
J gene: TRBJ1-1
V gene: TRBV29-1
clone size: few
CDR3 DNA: TGCAGCGTTGGGCAAGGGGTGAACACTGAAGCTTTCTTT
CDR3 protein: CSVGQGVNTEAFF

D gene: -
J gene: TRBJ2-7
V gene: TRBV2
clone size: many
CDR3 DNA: TGTGCCAGTAAACGGGCGGACTCCTTATACGAGCAGTACTTC
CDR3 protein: CASKRADSLYEQYF

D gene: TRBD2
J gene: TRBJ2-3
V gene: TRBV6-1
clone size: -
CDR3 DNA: TGTGCCAGCAGTGAATTTTCAGCGGGAGGGCGAGATACGCAGTATTTT
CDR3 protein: CASSEFSAGGRDTQYF

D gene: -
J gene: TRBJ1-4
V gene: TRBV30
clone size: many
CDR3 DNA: TGTGCCTGGAGTGTACTGGAGGAAAAACTGTTTTTT
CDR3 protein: CAWSVLEEKLFF

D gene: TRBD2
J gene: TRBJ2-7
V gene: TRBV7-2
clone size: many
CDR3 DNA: TGTGCCAGCAGCCTACTAACTAGCGGGAGGGGAAAGTACTTC
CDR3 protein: CASSLLTSGRGKYF

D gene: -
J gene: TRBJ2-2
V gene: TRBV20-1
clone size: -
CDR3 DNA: TGCAGTGCTAGCGGGGGTGTCTACGGGGAGCTGTTTTTT
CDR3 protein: CSASGGVYGELFF

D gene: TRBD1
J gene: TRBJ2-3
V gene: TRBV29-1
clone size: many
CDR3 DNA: TGCAGCCATTGGGACAGTGGCACAGATACGCAGTATTTT
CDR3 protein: CSHWDSGTDTQYF

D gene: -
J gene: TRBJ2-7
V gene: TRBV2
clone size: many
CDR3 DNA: TGTGCCAGCAACAGTTTCTACGAGCAGTACTTC
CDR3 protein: CASNSFYEQYF

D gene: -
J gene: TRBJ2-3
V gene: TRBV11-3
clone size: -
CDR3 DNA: TGTGCCAGCAGCTTGAGGTTTGAGAGCACAGATACGCAGTATTTT
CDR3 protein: CASSLRFESTDTQYF

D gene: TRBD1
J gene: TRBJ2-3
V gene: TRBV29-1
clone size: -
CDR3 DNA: TGCAGCGTCCGGGACAGGGCGAACACAGATACGCAGTATTTT
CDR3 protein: CSVRDRANTDTQYF

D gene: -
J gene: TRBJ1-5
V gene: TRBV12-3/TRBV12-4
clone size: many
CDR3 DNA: TGTGCCAGCAGTACCCATGGTAGCAATCAGCCCCAGCATTTT
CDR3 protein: CASSTHGSNQPQHF

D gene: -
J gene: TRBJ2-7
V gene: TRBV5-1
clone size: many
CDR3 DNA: TGCGCCAGCAGCTTGGCCGGGGGTTTCGACGAGCAGTACTTC
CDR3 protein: CASSLAGGFDEQYF

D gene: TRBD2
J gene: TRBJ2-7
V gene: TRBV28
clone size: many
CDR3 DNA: TGTGCCAGCAGTCTCGAGGGGACTAGCGGCCTGCCCTACGAGCAGTACTTC
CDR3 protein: CASSLEGTSGLPYEQYF

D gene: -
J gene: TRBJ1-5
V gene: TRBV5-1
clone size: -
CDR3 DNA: TGCGCCAGCAGCCCGGGACCGTCGATCTATAGCAATCAGCCCCAGCATTTT
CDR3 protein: CASSPGPSIYSNQPQHF

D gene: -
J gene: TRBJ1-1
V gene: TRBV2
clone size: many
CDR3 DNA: TGTGCCAGCAGTGCTACTGAAGCTTTCTTT
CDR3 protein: CASSATEAFF

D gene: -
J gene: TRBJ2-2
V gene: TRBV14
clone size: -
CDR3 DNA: TGTGCCAGCAGCCAAGAACTAGCCGGGGCCGGGGAGCTGTTTTTT
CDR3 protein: CASSQELAGAGELFF

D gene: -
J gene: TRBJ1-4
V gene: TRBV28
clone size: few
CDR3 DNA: TGTGCCAGCAGTTTATTCAGGGCTGAAAAACTGTTTTTT
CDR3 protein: CASSLFRAEKLFF

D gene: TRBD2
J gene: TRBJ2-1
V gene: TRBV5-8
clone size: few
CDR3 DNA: TGTGCCAGCAGCCGGGGAGGGAAAACAGGCTACAATGAGCAGTTCTTC
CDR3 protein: CASSRGGKTGYNEQFF

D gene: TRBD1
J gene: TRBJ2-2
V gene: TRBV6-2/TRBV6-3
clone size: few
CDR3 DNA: TGTGCCAGCAGTTACCCGACAGGGACCGGGGAGCTGTTTTTT
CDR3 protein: CASSYPTGTGELFF

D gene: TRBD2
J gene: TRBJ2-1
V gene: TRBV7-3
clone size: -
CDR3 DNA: TGTGCCAGCAGCATTAGCGGGGGCCTGGATGAGCAGTTCTTC
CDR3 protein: CASSISGGLDEQFF

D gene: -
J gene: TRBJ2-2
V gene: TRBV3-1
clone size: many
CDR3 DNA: TGTGCCAGCAGCCATTTGGACGTCGGGGAGCTGTTTTTT
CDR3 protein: CASSHLDVGELFF

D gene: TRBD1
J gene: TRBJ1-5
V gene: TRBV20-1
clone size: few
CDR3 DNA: TGCAGTGCACAAGGACAGGTGGGTCAGCCCCAGCATTTT
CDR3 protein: CSAQGQVGQPQHF

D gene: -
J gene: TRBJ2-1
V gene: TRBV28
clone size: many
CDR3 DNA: TGTGCCAGCAGTTTATCTGTAGCGGAGTCCTACAATGAGCAGTTCTTC
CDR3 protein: CASSLSVAESYNEQFF

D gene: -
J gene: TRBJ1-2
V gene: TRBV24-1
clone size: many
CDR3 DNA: TGTGCCACCAGTGATTCTGTTGTTGGCTACACCTTC
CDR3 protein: CATSDSVVGYTF

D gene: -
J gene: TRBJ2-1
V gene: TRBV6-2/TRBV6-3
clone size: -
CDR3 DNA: TGTGCCAGCAGTTACTCGGGTCAGGGCGGCCCCGATGAGCAGTTCTTC
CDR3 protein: CASSYSGQGGPDEQFF

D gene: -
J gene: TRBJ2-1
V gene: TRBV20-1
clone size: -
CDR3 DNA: TGCAGTGCTAGGGCGGGTAGCTCCTACAATGAGCAGTTCTTC
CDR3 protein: CSARAGSSYNEQFF

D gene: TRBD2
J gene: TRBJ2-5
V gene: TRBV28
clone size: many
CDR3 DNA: TGTGCCAGCAGTTCGGGAGGGCAAGAGACCCAGTACTTC
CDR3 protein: CASSSGGQETQYF

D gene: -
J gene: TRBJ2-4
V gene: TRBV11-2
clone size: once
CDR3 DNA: TGTGCCAGCTCACTTCACACAGGGAACCAAAACATTCAGTACTTC
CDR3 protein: CASSLHTGNQNIQYF

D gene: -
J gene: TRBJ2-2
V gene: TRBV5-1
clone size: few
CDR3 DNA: TGCGCCAGCAGCTTGGCTTGGGAGAACACCGGGGAGCTGTTTTTT
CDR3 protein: CASSLAWENTGELFF